This T cell receptor beta chain was recorded in a study of T cells in Graves' hyperthyroidism and ophthalmopathy. Study overall: Peripheral blood was acquired at first diagnosis, ahead of any therapy whatsoever. Overall study findings and caveats: Using 13 V-J features, a model discriminated ophthalmopathy from stable hyperthyroidism. Blood also showed most of the thyroid clonotypes that were expanded above 0.001.

Researchers took RNA transcripts and amplified the TCR beta CDR3 regions from them. A set of HTBI primers served as the primers for a first-round RT-PCR of the TCR CDR3. One entry per CDR3 protein, called by TCRdb with MiXCR from the multiplex PCR reads. Of around 600,000 distinct CDR3 sequences listed, about 14% are singletons. Diagnoses were established using clinical symptoms, serum thyroxine and TRAb, thyroid ultrasound and orbital computed tomography. This clonotype occurred many times. Its antigen is unknown. The clonotype comes from a woman aged 50 to 65 with Graves' ophthalmopathy. Sequences were obtained from blood.

CDR3 DNA sequence: TGTGCCAGCAGCCGAGGGACTTCGCCCAATCAGCCCCAGCATTTT. Translating it yields CASSRGTSPNQPQHF. V usage is TRBV11-2 and J usage is TRBJ1-5; possible D gene TRBD1, 5 bases. From germline, CDR1 is SGHAT and CDR2 FQNNGV. Trimming removed 5 bases at V and 3 bases at J, with 14 bases between. The CDR3 covers 15 residues.